This T cell receptor beta chain emerged from a study of T cell changes during pregnancy in multiple sclerosis. Sequencing used immunoSEQ multiplex PCR; TCRdb keeps in-frame clones, though not all of them. In the table there are about 40,000 clones, roughly 91% of which are singletons. The germline V and J ends were trimmed by 3 bases and 8 bases, with 16 bases remaining between them. This CDR3 has 14 residues. CDR1 and CDR2 from the germline V gene are SEHNR and FQNEAQ (reference sequence). The chain links TRBV7-9 to TRBJ1-2; no definite D call. This clonotype originated in a female donor with multiple sclerosis, enrolled in a pregnancy study. Sequenced here: CD4+ T cells from peripheral blood mononuclear cells, sampled in the third trimester of pregnancy. The CDR3 DNA reads TGTGCCAGCAGCTTTGATAAACGGAGAAAGGGCTACACCTTC. This codes for CASSFDKRRKGYTF.